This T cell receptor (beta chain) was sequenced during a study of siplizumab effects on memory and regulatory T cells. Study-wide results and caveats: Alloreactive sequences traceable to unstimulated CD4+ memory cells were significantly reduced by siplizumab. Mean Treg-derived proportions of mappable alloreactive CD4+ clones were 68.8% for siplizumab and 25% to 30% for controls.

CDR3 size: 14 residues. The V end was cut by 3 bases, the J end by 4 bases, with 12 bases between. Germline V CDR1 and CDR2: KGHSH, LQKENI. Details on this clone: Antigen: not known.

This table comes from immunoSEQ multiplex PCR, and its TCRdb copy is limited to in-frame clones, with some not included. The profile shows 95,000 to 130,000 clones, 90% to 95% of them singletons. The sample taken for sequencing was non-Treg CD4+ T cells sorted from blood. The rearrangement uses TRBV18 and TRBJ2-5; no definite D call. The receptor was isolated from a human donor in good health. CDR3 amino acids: CASSPSVRRETQYF. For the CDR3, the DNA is TGTGCCAGCTCACCCTCGGTCCGGCGAGAGACCCAGTACTTC.